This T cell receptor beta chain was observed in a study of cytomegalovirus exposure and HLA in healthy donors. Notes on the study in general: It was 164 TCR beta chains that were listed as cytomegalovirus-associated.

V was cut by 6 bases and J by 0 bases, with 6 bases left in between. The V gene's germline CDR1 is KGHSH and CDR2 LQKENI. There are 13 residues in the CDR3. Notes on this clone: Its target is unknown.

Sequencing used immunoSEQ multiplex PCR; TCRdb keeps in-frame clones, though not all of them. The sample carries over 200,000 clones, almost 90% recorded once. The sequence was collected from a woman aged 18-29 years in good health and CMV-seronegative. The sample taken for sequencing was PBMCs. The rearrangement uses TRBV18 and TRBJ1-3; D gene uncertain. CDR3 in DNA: TGTGCCAGCTCTGAGAGCTCTGGAAACACCATATATTTT. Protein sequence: CASSESSGNTIYF.